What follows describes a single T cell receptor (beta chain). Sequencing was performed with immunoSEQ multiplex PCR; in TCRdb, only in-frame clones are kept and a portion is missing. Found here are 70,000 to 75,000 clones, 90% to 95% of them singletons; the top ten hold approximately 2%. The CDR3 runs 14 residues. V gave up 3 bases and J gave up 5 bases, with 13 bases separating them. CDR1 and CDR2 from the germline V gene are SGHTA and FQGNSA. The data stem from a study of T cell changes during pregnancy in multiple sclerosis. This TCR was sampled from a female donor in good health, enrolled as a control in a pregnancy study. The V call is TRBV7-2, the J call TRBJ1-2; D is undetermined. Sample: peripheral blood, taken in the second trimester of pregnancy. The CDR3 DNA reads TGTGCCAGCAGCTTGGAGTCCAATGCTTATGGCTACACCTTC. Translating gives CASSLESNAYGYTF.